This T cell receptor beta chain derives from a study of blood T cell repertoires in COVID-19. Study context: Sites in the United States, Italy and Spain provided acute and convalescent COVID-19 samples. T cells, B-cell-depleted T cells, or PBMCs provided the cDNA or gDNA that served as material.

Regarding this clone: This sample also contains other DNA sequences that code for the same CDR3.

The CDR3 has 14 amino acids. The germline V gene encodes CDR1 DFQATT and CDR2 SNEGSKA (reference sequence). V was shortened by 3 bases and J by 0 bases, with 9 bases between the two germline ends. As processed by the authors: From reference gene primer amplification, estimates of nucleated cell counts were derived. TCRdb's table, derived via immunoSEQ multiplex PCR, lists solely in-frame clones and lacks some. That table gives V, J and clone size, and the DNA gave D and trimming. The table records about 200,000 clones, around 92% of them present only once. Specimen: peripheral blood. The TCR comes from a man aged 25 to 45 with acute or convalescent COVID-19. J is TRBJ2-1 and V is TRBV20-1; no firm D call. CDR3 amino acids: CSASRGSSYNEQFF. CDR3 bases: TGCAGTGCTAGTCGAGGTAGCTCCTACAATGAGCAGTTCTTC.